One T cell receptor (beta chain) is described in this entry. Its antigen remains unknown. The record originates from a study of blood T cells in healthy people across ages. The study's findings and limits: TCR beta diversity per million T cells fell roughly linearly with age.

The CDR3 runs to 18 residues. V was clipped by 2 bases and J by 3 bases; unmatched bases: 10. CDR1 SGHVS and CDR2 FNYEAQ come from the germline V gene. A J-beta primer mix and a sample-barcoded 5' primer were used in a second PCR of roughly 7 to 12 cycles. TCRdb fed the 5' RACE reads into MiXCR, producing one record per CDR3 protein. The sample gives about 1.4 million distinct CDR3 sequences, roughly 64% of which show up once; over 6.5% is in the top ten. This receptor was obtained from a man younger than 35 in good health. The chain combines TRBV7-6 with TRBJ2-3; 11 bases map to TRBD2. Sequenced: blood. The CDR3: CASSLKLAGGDLTDTQYF. The CDR3 nucleotides read TGTGCCAGCAGCTTAAAGCTAGCGGGGGGCGATTTGACAGATACGCAGTATTTT.